This T cell receptor (beta chain) was observed in a study of cytomegalovirus exposure and HLA in healthy donors. In the PCR, 60 Vbeta and 13 Jbeta primers were used. Assay used: immunoSEQ multiplex PCR; TCRdb lists only in-frame clones, some missing. Of 150,000 to 170,000 clones in the sample, about 68% are singletons; the top ten hold about 2%. Trimming cost V 7 bases and J 2 bases, with 11 bases left between them. The CDR3 runs to 14 residues. The germline gives CDR1 SGHTA, CDR2 FQGNSA. This clone was picked up a small number of times. The rearrangement joins TRBV7-2 to TRBJ1-4; D may be TRBD1 (6 bases). The sequence was obtained from a man aged 30 to 39 in good health and CMV-seronegative. The material sequenced was PBMCs. The CDR3 sequence: CASTLGATNEKLFF. In DNA, the CDR3 is TGTGCCAGCACGTTGGGGGCGACTAATGAAAAACTGTTTTTT.